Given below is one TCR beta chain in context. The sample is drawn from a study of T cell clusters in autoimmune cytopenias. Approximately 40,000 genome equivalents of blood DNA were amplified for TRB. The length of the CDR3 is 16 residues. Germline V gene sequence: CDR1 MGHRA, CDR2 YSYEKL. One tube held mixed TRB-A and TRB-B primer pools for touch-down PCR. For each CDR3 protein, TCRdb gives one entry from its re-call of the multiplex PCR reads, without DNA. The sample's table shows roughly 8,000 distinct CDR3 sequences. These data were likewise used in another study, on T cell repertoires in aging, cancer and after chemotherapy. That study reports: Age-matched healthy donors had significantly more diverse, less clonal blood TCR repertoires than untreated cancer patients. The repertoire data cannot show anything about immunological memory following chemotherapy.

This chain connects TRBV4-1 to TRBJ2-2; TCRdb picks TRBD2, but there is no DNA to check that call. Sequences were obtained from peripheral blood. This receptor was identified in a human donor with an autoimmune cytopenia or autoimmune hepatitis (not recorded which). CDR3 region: CASSQEGTTNTGELFF.